The source of this TCR beta chain is a study of blood T cells in healthy people across ages. Deletions cut 2 bases from V and 3 bases from J, with 8 bases between. This CDR3 contains 13 residues. CDR1 and CDR2 (germline): KGHSH, LQKENI. Sample-barcoded 5' priming and a J-beta primer mix drove a second PCR of about 6 to 12 cycles. TCRdb ran MiXCR on the 5' RACE reads and lists one entry per CDR3 protein. This sample has 750,000 to 1,000,000 distinct CDR3 sequences, with roughly 29% found just once. The table lists this clonotype with a few counts. These data were also reused for a study on T cells of mothers and their children.

The specimen sequenced was blood. The chain carries TRBV18 and TRBJ2-7; the D is unclear. The TCR comes from a woman aged 40-49 years in good health. The CDR3 protein is CASSPLQNYEQYF. CDR3 coding DNA: TGTGCCAGCTCACCATTACAGAACTACGAGCAGTACTTC.